This T cell receptor beta chain was sequenced in a study of blood T cell repertoires in COVID-19. Study as a whole: Some COVID-19 samples were acute and others convalescent; all came from the United States, Italy and Spain. T cells, B-cell-depleted T cells, or PBMCs supplied cDNA or gDNA.

Repertoires were generated with immunoSEQ multiplex PCR, while TCRdb's copy carries only in-frame clones and drops some. Of 150,000 to 200,000 clones in the sample, around 79% were seen once. The CDR3 covers 19 residues. The V and J ends lost 4 bases and 5 bases, in that order; junction bases with no gene match: 18. Germline V gives CDR1 WSHSY, CDR2 SAAADI. This sequence was found in a man aged 50 to 59 who had recovered from COVID-19. This chain uses TRBV10-2 with TRBJ1-1; TRBD1 aligns across 11 bases. Sequencing was done on a sample of peripheral blood. The CDR3 spells CASSGGQGATAGMRTEAFF. DNA of the CDR3: TGCGCCAGCAGTGGAGGACAGGGGGCTACGGCAGGGATGAGGACTGAAGCTTTCTTT.